These 32 T cell receptor beta chains originate from one sample sequenced in a study of T cells in Graves' hyperthyroidism and ophthalmopathy. Amplification yielded TCR beta CDR3 regions, with RNA transcripts as the source. When the TCR CDR3 underwent first-round RT-PCR, the HTBI primer set was used. TCRdb used MiXCR to reprocess the multiplex PCR reads, holding one entry per CDR3 protein. This repertoire shows 700,000 to 850,000 distinct CDR3 sequences, about a third found once; its top ten account for around a third. Sequenced sample: blood. The receptors here all came from a middle-aged woman with Graves' hyperthyroidism.

Many counts were recorded for this clonotype. This chain connects TRBV10-1 to TRBJ2-2; D gene uncertain. V dropped 6 bases and J dropped 1 base, with 15 bases sitting between them. Germline loops: CDR1 WNHNN, CDR2 SYGVQD (reference sequence). The CDR3 is made up of 16 amino acids. The CDR3 sequence is CASSELQPVNTGELFF. DNA for the CDR3: TGCGCCAGCAGCGAATTGCAGCCCGTGAACACCGGGGAGCTGTTTTTT.

V is TRBV10-3 and J is TRBJ1-1; tentative D call: TRBD1 (6 bases). CDR1 is ENHRY and CDR2 is SYGVKD in the germline V gene. The germline V and J ends were trimmed by 5 bases and 3 bases, with 13 bases remaining between them. The CDR3 has 14 amino acids. The CDR3 reads CAISPGHEDTEAFF. The CDR3, as DNA: TGTGCCATCAGTCCGGGACACGAGGACACTGAAGCTTTCTTT.

This clonotype was seen just once. J is TRBJ1-6 and V is TRBV7-8; tentatively, D is TRBD1 (5 bases). CDR3 size: 16 residues. V shed 5 bases and J shed 7 bases, with 18 bases lying between them. Germline assignment: CDR1 SGHVS and CDR2 FQNEAQ. The CDR3 loop is CASSRRRGVLNSPLHF. As DNA, the CDR3 is TGTGCCAGCAGCCGTAGGCGGGGGGTCCTGAATTCACCCCTCCACTTT.

This clonotype occurred many times. The chain joins TRBV7-2 to TRBJ1-2, with TRBD1 matching 8 bases. This CDR3 is built from 14 residues. V lost 4 bases and J lost 2; bases outside the gene matches: 3. The germline V gene has CDR1 SGHTA and CDR2 FQGNSA. In DNA form, the CDR3 reads TGTGCCAGCAGCTGGACAGGGAGCAACTATGGCTACACCTTC. Translation gives CASSWTGSNYGYTF.

Of note for this clonotype: A read error is possible here, since a much larger clone lies one base away. J is TRBJ1-3 and V is TRBV11-2; D is perhaps TRBD1 (5 bases). Germline V CDR1 and CDR2: SGHAT, FQNNGV. CDR3 size: 13 residues. The CDR3 reads CTSSLGTQNTIYF. CDR3 sequence (DNA): TGTACCAGCAGCCTTGGGACTCAAAACACCATATATTTT.

The V call is TRBV25-1, the J call TRBJ2-5; 7 bases fit TRBD1. Germline lookup yields CDR1 MGHDK and CDR2 SYGVNS. This CDR3 has 15 amino acids. The junction had 10 bases not matched to a gene; V was cut back by 6 bases and J by 3 bases. In DNA, the CDR3 is TGTGCCAGCAGAAACGCCGGGACAGTTGAAGAGACCCAGTACTTC. This gives the protein CASRNAGTVEETQYF.

The chain carries TRBV20-1 and TRBJ2-5, with D tentatively TRBD2 (7 bases). In germline, CDR1 is DFQATT, CDR2 SNEGSKA (reference sequence). Between the trimmed V and J ends, which lost 7 bases and 4 bases, there was a span of 19 bases. The CDR3 runs 14 residues. The CDR3: CSVRGAGAGETQYF. The CDR3 DNA reads TGCAGTGTCCGCGGGGCGGGGGCGGGAGAGACCCAGTACTTC.

V usage is TRBV4-3 and J usage is TRBJ2-2; D may be TRBD1 or TRBD2 (6 bases each). The CDR3 length is 17 residues. Germline V gives CDR1 LGHNA, CDR2 YSLEER. Between the trimmed V and J ends, which lost 7 bases and 4 bases, there was a span of 22 bases. The CDR3 DNA sequence: TGCGCCAGCACCCGAAGAACAGTGGGGGGCAGCACCGGGGAGCTGTTTTTT. This sequence encodes CASTRRTVGGSTGELFF.

Worth noting for this clonotype: At one of its ends the junction is not consistent with the germline gene, which may arise from a read error. The chain has TRBV10-3 and TRBJ2-2; TRBD1 matches 7 bases. CDR1 is ENHRY, CDR2 SYGVKD, per germline. CDR3 size: 14 residues. CDR3 DNA: TGTGCCATCACCGGGACAGAGAACACCGGGGAGCTTTTTTTT. It is translated as CAITGTENTGELFF.

This clonotype was seen a handful of times. This chain links TRBV6-5 with TRBJ1-2, with D possibly TRBD1 on 5 matching bases. Germline CDR1 MNHEY, CDR2 SVGAGI. The CDR3 has 14 amino acids. Trimming removed 8 bases at V and 4 bases at J, with 17 bases between. This CDR3 reads CASGGRAKPYGYTF. The DNA for the CDR3 is TGTGCCAGCGGGGGACGGGCGAAACCCTATGGCTACACCTTC.

Details on this clonotype: The CDR3 does not end in the conserved phenylalanine or tryptophan, so this is likely a read error. This chain connects TRBV7-2 to TRBJ2-5, with D perhaps given as TRBD1 or TRBD2 (5 bases each). The CDR3 has 16 amino acids. Germline V gene data show CDR1 as SGHTA and CDR2 as FQGNSA. Trimming pared 6 bases from V and 5 bases from J, leaving 22 bases between. The CDR3, as DNA: TGTGCCAGCAGTTACCCGAGGGGCGTGGGTTATGAGACCCAGTACCTC. Residues: CASSYPRGVGYETQYL.

Regarding this clonotype: No conserved phenylalanine or tryptophan is present at the end of the CDR3, so a read error is the likely explanation. It is unclear where the CDR3 begins or ends on the DNA, so no DNA is shown, and the CDR3 is as TCRdb lists it. The genes are TRBV5-1 and TRBJ1-3; TRBD1 reflects the table's D call only, with no check against the DNA. With termini counted, the CDR3 has 9 amino acids. Germline loops: CDR1 SGHRS, CDR2 YFSETQ. The CDR3 protein is CASSLTGNT.

The chain is built from TRBV29-1 and TRBJ2-3; 7 positions agree with TRBD2. Trimming at V came to 5 bases and at J to 0 bases, leaving 2 bases not matched to a gene. Germline V gene data show CDR1 as SQVTM and CDR2 as ANQGSEA. The CDR3 has 13 residues. The DNA for the CDR3 is TGCAGCGTTAGCGGGGCTAGCACAGATACGCAGTATTTT. It translates to CSVSGASTDTQYF.

This clonotype was counted at least ten times. V gene TRBV12-3 or TRBV12-4 combines with J gene TRBJ2-5, with no clear D. The CDR3 spans 13 residues. V was shortened by 6 bases and J by 4 bases, with 12 bases between the two germline ends. CDR3 DNA sequence: TGTGCCAGCAGCCTAAACAATCGAGAGACCCAGTACTTC. Its protein product is CASSLNNRETQYF.

The V call is TRBV7-2, the J call TRBJ2-5; D unresolved. The CDR3 loop spans 14 amino acids. Trimming removed 3 bases at V and 1 base at J, with 9 bases between. CDR1 is SGHTA and CDR2 is FQGNSA in the germline V gene. The CDR3 sequence is CASSLVLTQETQYF. In nucleotides, the CDR3 is TGTGCCAGCAGCTTGGTTCTAACCCAAGAGACCCAGTACTTC.

This chain links TRBV2 with TRBJ1-3, with TRBD1 matching over 8 bases. V shed 7 bases and J 5 bases; nucleotides not matched to a gene: 13. The CDR3 length is 16 residues. The germline gives CDR1 SNHLY, CDR2 FYNNEI. CDR3 protein: CASKVGQGGLRNTIYF. The CDR3 nucleotides are TGTGCCAGCAAAGTCGGACAGGGAGGCCTTCGAAACACCATATATTTT.

The chain links TRBV7-2 to TRBJ2-7, with D uncertain. Germline V gene data show CDR1 as SGHTA and CDR2 as FQGNSA. Trimming removed 3 bases at V and 0 bases at J, with 9 bases between. The CDR3 runs to 14 residues. This CDR3 reads CASSLPVNSYEQYF. The CDR3 nucleotides read TGTGCCAGCAGCTTGCCCGTAAACTCCTACGAGCAGTACTTC.

CDR3 sequence: CASSQVNRENYEQYF. The CDR3 DNA reads TGCGCCAGCAGCCAAGTTAACAGGGAGAACTACGAGCAGTACTTC. This chain connects TRBV4-1 to TRBJ2-7; D possibly corresponds to TRBD1 (6 bases). This CDR3 spans 15 amino acids. Germline V gene data show CDR1 as MGHRA and CDR2 as YSYEKL. Trimming took off 1 base at V and 3 bases at J, with 13 bases between the two ends.

The genes are TRBV5-1 and TRBJ1-6; D possibly corresponds to TRBD1 (6 bases). CDR1 and CDR2 from the germline V gene are SGHRS and YFSETQ. The germline V and J ends were trimmed by 0 bases and 7 bases, with 11 bases remaining between them. The CDR3 loop spans 15 amino acids. The CDR3 loop is CASSLAGQKNSPLHF. The DNA of the CDR3 is TGCGCCAGCAGCTTGGCTGGACAGAAAAATTCACCCCTCCACTTT.

The chain combines TRBV12-3 or TRBV12-4 with TRBJ1-3, with D perhaps matching TRBD1 (6 bases). This CDR3 has 17 amino acids. The V end was cut by 3 bases, the J end by 4 bases, with 19 bases between. The DNA for the CDR3 is TGTGCCAGCAGTTTGCCCCAATCCAGGGGCTACGGAAACACCATATATTTT. Protein sequence: CASSLPQSRGYGNTIYF.

This clonotype occurred many times. The chain combines TRBV11-2 with TRBJ1-6, with D perhaps matching TRBD1 (6 bases). CDR1 and CDR2 (germline): SGHAT, FQNNGV. This CDR3 spans 13 amino acids. V lost 8 bases, J lost 9 bases, and 14 bases lay in between. DNA for the CDR3: TGTGCCAGCTCGCCGGCAGGGGCTTCACCCCTCCACTTT. Its translation: CASSPAGASPLHF.

This clonotype has a count of ten or more. This sequence joins TRBV7-2 and TRBJ2-7; 10 positions match TRBD1. CDR1 and CDR2 (germline): SGHTA, FQGNSA. The CDR3 is made up of 17 amino acids. The junction had 10 bases not matched to a gene; V was cut back by 3 bases and J by 2 bases. The CDR3 spells CASSFPPTGGSAYEQYF. Written as DNA, the CDR3 is TGTGCCAGCAGCTTCCCCCCGACAGGGGGCTCCGCCTACGAGCAGTACTTC.

On this clonotype: Just one base apart from a much larger clone, this may be a read error. The V and J genes are TRBV10-3 and TRBJ1-6; no clear D. Trimming left V 5 bases short and J 9 bases short, with 14 bases between. The V gene's germline CDR1 is ENHRY and CDR2 SYGVKD. The CDR3 is made up of 14 amino acids. The CDR3 protein is CAISPGRGSSPLHF. As DNA, the CDR3 is TGTGCCATCAGTCCCGGCCGAGGGAGTTCACCCCTCCACTTT.

The CDR3 loop is CASSYRDRGYTF. CDR3 coding DNA: TGTGCCAGCAGTTACAGGGACCGCGGCTACACCTTC. The V and J genes are TRBV6-5 and TRBJ1-2; perhaps TRBD1 as D (5 bases). Germline CDR1 reads MNHEY; CDR2 reads SVGAGI. Trimming stripped 2 bases from V and 8 bases from J, with 9 bases between. The CDR3 runs 12 residues.

The genes are TRBV7-3 and TRBJ1-3; D unresolved. V lost 5 bases and J 4 bases, leaving 15 bases between the germline ends. This CDR3 has 15 amino acids. Germline-derived CDR1 and CDR2 are SGHTA and FQGTGA. CDR3 nucleotide sequence: TGTGCCAGCAGCCCCGACCGCGGTTACGGAAACACCATATATTTT. It codes for CASSPDRGYGNTIYF. Variable domain in full (rest from reference TRBV7-3 and TRBJ1-3): GAGVSQTPSNKVTEKGKYVELRCDPISGHTALYWYRQSLGQGPEFLIYFQGTGAADDSGLPNDRFFAVRPEGSVSTLKIQRTERGDSAVYLCASSPDRGYGNTIYFGEGSWLTVV.

This clonotype was counted only a few times. The gene calls are TRBV4-3 and TRBJ2-5; no definite D call. The CDR3 runs to 14 residues. The V end lost 4 bases, the J end lost 2 bases, and 11 bases lay between the germline ends. Germline V gene lookup returns CDR1 LGHNA and CDR2 YSLEER. The CDR3 sequence is CASSLNWGQETQYF. CDR3 DNA sequence: TGCGCCAGCAGCCTTAACTGGGGACAAGAGACCCAGTACTTC.

This clonotype showed up just a few times. This rearrangement joins TRBV7-3 to TRBJ1-1, with 7 positions matching TRBD1. The V gene end was trimmed by 2 bases and the J gene end by 11 bases; junction bases not matched to a gene: 8. Germline CDR1 reads SGHTA; CDR2 reads FQGTGA. The CDR3 sequence is 13 residues long. The CDR3 protein is CASSLGTASPAFF. The CDR3 coding sequence is TGTGCCAGCAGCTTAGGGACAGCCTCTCCGGCTTTCTTT.

In this sample, this clonotype turned up a few times. The chain is built from TRBV19 and TRBJ1-5, with D hard to call. CDR3 size: 15 residues. Germline CDR1 is LNHDA and CDR2 is SQIVND (reference sequence). V was shortened by 2 bases and J by 1 base, with 9 bases between the two germline ends. This CDR3 is CASSIIGKSNQPQHF. The CDR3 DNA sequence: TGTGCCAGTAGTATAATCGGGAAAAGCAATCAGCCCCAGCATTTT.

There are many counts of this clonotype. V gene TRBV6-1 combines with J gene TRBJ1-5, with D hard to call. Germline CDR1 reads MNHNS; CDR2 reads SASEGT. V shed 4 bases and J shed 5 bases, with 12 bases lying between them. The length of the CDR3 is 14 residues. The chain's CDR3 is CASSATSGDQPQHF. The CDR3 nucleotides are TGTGCCAGCAGTGCAACCTCAGGAGATCAGCCCCAGCATTTT.

This clonotype was observed many times. The chain couples TRBV2 to TRBJ1-6, with a tentative D call TRBD1 (5 bases). In germline, CDR1 is SNHLY, CDR2 FYNNEI. Trimming removed 4 bases from V and 4 bases from J, with 8 bases in between. This CDR3 is 14 amino acids long. The CDR3 sequence is CASSVKGYNSPLHF. CDR3 coding DNA: TGTGCCAGCAGTGTGAAGGGGTATAATTCACCCCTCCACTTT.

This clonotype has just one count. The chain is built from TRBV7-8 and TRBJ2-5; tentative D call: TRBD2 (6 bases). V shed 5 bases and J shed 2 bases, with 21 bases lying between them. The CDR3 is 17 amino acids. Germline CDR1 reads SGHVS; CDR2 reads FQNEAQ. Here the CDR3 reads CASSHPGRGEVQETQYF. The CDR3 DNA follows: TGTGCCAGCAGCCACCCGGGGCGGGGTGAGGTGCAAGAGACCCAGTACTTC. The full variable domain, in which reference TRBV7-8 and TRBJ2-5 provide the parts outside the CDR3, is GAGVSQSPRYKVAKRGQDVALRCDPISGHVSLFWYQQALGQGPEFLTYFQNEAQLDKSGLPSDRFFAERPEGSVSTLKIQRTQQEDSAVYLCASSHPGRGEVQETQYFGPGTRLLVL.

J is TRBJ2-2 and V is TRBV5-1; 9 bases are shared with TRBD2. Germline loops: CDR1 SGHRS, CDR2 YFSETQ. The CDR3 spans 16 residues. With 4 bases clipped from V and 7 bases from J, the junction kept 11 bases outside the gene matches. CDR3 sequence (DNA): TGCGCCAGCAGCCAAGATTTGCGGGGGGGGAACGGGGAGCTGTTTTTT. Its translation is CASSQDLRGGNGELFF.